This note documents a single T cell receptor beta chain sequence. This entry belongs to a study of T-cell memory formation after mild COVID-19. Using constant-segment primers, 5'RACE produced TCR alpha and TCR beta cDNA libraries carrying sample barcodes and UMIs. TCRdb re-derived calls from the 5' RACE reads in MiXCR, one entry per CDR3 protein. The sample records hundreds of thousands of distinct CDR3 sequences, 20% to 25% being singletons. The CDR3 is made up of 12 amino acids. Trimming cost V 6 bases and J 0 bases, with 6 bases left between them. The germline V gene encodes CDR1 DFQATT and CDR2 SNEGSKA (reference sequence).

The chain carries TRBV20-1 and TRBJ1-3, with no clear D. The TCR comes from a man aged 18 to 29 who had mild COVID-19 (a few samples of this study predate the infection). Cell type and time point are not known. The sequencing input was PBMCs or a T cell subset sorted from them (not recorded which). The CDR3 nucleotides are TGCAGTGCACAGCTCTCTGGAAACACCATATATTTT. Translating it yields CSAQLSGNTIYF.